This TCR beta chain came from a study of blood T cells in healthy people across ages. Study-wide results and limits: Expanded clonotype changes were possibly confounded by unknown donor CMV status.

Alongside a J-beta primer mix, a sample-barcoded 5' primer served in a second PCR lasting roughly 7 to 12 cycles. Each CDR3 protein is one row after TCRdb ran MiXCR on the 5' RACE reads. The sample holds some 1.5 million distinct CDR3 sequences, 25% to 30% seen once. This clonotype was seen a handful of times. The antigen remains undetermined. The V end was cut by 6 bases, the J end by 5 bases, with 10 bases between. This CDR3 spans 12 amino acids. The chain has TRBV12-3 or TRBV12-4 and TRBJ2-5; D uncertain. Specimen: blood. The TCR sequence derives from a woman aged 30 to 39 in good health. The CDR3 region is CASRTLSETQYF. CDR3 DNA: TGTGCCAGCAGGACCCTTAGCGAGACCCAGTACTTC.